The following is a T cell receptor beta chain sequence with its context. Antigen specificity is unknown. The CDR3 sequence is 13 residues long. Trimming pared 3 bases from V and 6 bases from J, leaving 13 bases between. Germline V lookup: CDR1 SGHDT, CDR2 YYEEEE. The sample comes from a study of Ad26.COV2.S vaccination and SARS-CoV-2 variants. Looking at the study overall: Ad26.COV2.S was injected intramuscularly once or twice, 56 days apart.

Treatment specified: roughly 18 received Ad26.COV2.S at low or high dose, single or two shots; five or six received placebo; per-sample allocation not given. It was on day 63 after the first vaccine or placebo injection that samples were taken. Study-wide findings and caveats: Vaccine recipients showed a spike-specific TCR breadth that was higher than in placebo recipients.

Here immunoSEQ multiplex PCR was the method, and the copy in TCRdb shows in-frame clones only, minus some. This sample has nearly 400,000 clones, with about 88% found just once. The genes are TRBV5-6 and TRBJ2-7, with D possibly being TRBD1 (6 bases). The receptor was derived from a person between 18 and 60 years old who received the Ad26.COV2.S COVID-19 vaccine or a placebo. The specimen comprised peripheral blood, sampled in a trial of Ad26.COV2.S vaccine versus placebo. CDR3 loop: CASSYTGIGEQYF. DNA of the CDR3: TGTGCCAGCAGCTACACAGGGATAGGCGAGCAGTACTTC.